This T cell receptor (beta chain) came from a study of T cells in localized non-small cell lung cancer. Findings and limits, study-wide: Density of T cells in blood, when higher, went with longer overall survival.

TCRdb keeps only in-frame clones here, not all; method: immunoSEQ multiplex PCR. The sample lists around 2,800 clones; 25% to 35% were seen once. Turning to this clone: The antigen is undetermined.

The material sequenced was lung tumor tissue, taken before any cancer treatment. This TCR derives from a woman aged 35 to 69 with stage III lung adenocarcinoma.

CDR3: CASSLVAGEREQFF. CDR3 bases: TGCGCCAGCAGCTTGGTAGCGGGAGAACGGGAGCAGTTCTTC. The chain carries TRBV5-1 and TRBJ2-1; 9 nucleotides align to TRBD2. The CDR3 is made up of 14 amino acids. V gave up 0 bases and J gave up 10 bases; unmatched junction bases: 5. Germline V gives CDR1 SGHRS, CDR2 YFSETQ.